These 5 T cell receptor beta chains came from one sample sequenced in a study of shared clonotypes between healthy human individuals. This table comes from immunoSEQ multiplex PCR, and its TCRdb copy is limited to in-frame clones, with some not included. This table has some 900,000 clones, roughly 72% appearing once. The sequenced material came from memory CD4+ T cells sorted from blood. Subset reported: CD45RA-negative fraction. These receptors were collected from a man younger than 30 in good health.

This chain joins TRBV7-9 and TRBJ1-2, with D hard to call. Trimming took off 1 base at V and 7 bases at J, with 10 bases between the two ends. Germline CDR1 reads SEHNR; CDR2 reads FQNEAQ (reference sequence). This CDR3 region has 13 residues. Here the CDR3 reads CASSLEGSSGYTF. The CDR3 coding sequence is TGTGCCAGCAGCTTAGAGGGCAGCTCTGGCTACACCTTC. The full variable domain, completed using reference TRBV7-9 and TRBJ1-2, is DTGVSQNPRHKITKRGQNVTFRCDPISEHNRLYWYRQTLGQGPEFLTYFQNEAQLEKSRLLSDRFSAERPKGSFSTLEIQRTEQGDSAMYLCASSLEGSSGYTFGSGTRLTVV.

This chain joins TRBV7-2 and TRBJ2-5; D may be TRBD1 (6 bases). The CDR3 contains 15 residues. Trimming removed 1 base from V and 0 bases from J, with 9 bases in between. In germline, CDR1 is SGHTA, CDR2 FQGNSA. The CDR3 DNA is TGTGCCAGCAGCTTAGGGACAGCGTACCAAGAGACCCAGTACTTC. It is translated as CASSLGTAYQETQYF.

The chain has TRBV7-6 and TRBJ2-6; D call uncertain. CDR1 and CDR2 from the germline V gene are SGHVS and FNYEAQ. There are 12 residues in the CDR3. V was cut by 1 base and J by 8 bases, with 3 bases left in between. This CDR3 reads CASSLDPNVLTF. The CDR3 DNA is TGTGCCAGCAGCTTAGACCCCAACGTCCTGACTTTC. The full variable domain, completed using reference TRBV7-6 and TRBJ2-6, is GAGVSQSPRYKVTKRGQDVALRCDPISGHVSLYWYRQALGQGPEFLTYFNYEAQQDKSGLPNDRFSAERPEGSISTLTIQRTEQRDSAMYRCASSLDPNVLTFGAGSRLTVL.

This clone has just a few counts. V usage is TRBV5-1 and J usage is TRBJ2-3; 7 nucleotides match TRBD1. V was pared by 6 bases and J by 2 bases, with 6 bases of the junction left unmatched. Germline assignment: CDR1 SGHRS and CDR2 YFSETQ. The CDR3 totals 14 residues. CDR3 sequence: CASTTGTLTDTQYF. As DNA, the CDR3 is TGCGCCAGCACGACAGGGACCCTCACAGATACGCAGTATTTT.

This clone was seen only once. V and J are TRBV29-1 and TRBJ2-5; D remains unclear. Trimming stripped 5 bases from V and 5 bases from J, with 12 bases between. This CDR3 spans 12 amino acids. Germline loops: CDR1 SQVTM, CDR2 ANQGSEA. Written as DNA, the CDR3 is TGCAGCGTTTCTAGGTTAGGGGAGACCCAGTACTTC. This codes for CSVSRLGETQYF.